This TCR beta chain was captured by sequencing in a study of spatial heterogeneity in lung cancer (dated by TCRdb to about 2019). Background on the whole study: More beta-chain than alpha-chain transcripts were consistently detected, likely reflecting higher beta-chain transcript abundance. In the raw uncorrected reads, each unique combination of TCR and UMI appeared more than ten times on average. The study quantitatively compared TCR alpha and beta repertoires across multiple tumor regions, matched nontumor lung and blood in non-small cell lung cancer. TCR repertoire features were related to nonsynonymous mutation counts determined by whole-exome sequencing of tumor tissue. At surgery, both alpha and beta chains were TCR-sequenced in over 200 tumor regions, fewer than 85 matched nontumor lung samples and a few dozen PBMC samples.

What the study reported, not specific to this receptor: Additional single-cell paired TCR alpha and beta sequencing was considered necessary to confirm, at a functional level, the hypothesis that regional TCRs recognize regional mutations. Ubiquitous expanded tumor TCRs showed up in blood more often at tumor resection than at routine follow-up.

The table lists this clonotype with many counts. Its antigen is unknown. The record has no base qualities; no much larger clone is one base away. In light of the paper, this sample's time point label describes: sample taken at primary tumor resection. TCR sequencing used whole RNA extracted from tumor and nontumor lung tissue, or from cryopreserved PBMC samples, without cell sorting. The donors were approximately 70 patients from the lung TRACERx cohort who had early-stage, untreated non-small cell lung cancer. A patient was chosen for TCR sequencing only when enough RNA was available from at least two tumor regions. Library generation was performed with 5' RACE. Sequencing instrument: NextSeq 500. In the TCR library protocol, a unique molecular identifier was attached to each TCR cDNA molecule so that PCR and sequencing errors could be corrected. The paper's data handling went like this. Decombinator tools were used for TCR identification, UMI-based error correction and CDR3 extraction. TCRs above a frequency of 2 per 1,000, corresponding to the top 1% of the tumor frequency distribution, were defined as expanded. Rényi diversity was computed with the R vegan package after subsampling each repertoire 100 times to 5,000 TCRs. To build CDR3 similarity networks, amino acid triplet string-kernel similarity was used, and CDR3s were connected when their pairwise similarity was above 0.82. TCRdb reprocessed the public reads (quality trimming at Q25 with fastp, clone calling with MiXCR) and kept in-frame beta chains. Under each unique CDR3 protein, matching rows form one entry showing the most common genes and DNA. For this entry, the V and J calls and clone size follow TCRdb and not the study's own pipeline. This sample has about 26,000 distinct CDR3 sequences in its table, and 9.5% to 15% of those were observed once. The ten largest make up roughly 26% of the sample.

The CDR3 measures 18 amino acids from cysteine to phenylalanine. The kept DNA is CDR3 alone, 54 bases in frame from the first base. From a lookup of the germline V gene, CDR1 and CDR2 are MNHEY and SVGEGT. V lost 6 bases and J lost 4 bases; the stretch between them is 22 bases long. The sample was PBMCs, taken at surgery. The V and J segments used are TRBV6-2 or TRBV6-3 and TRBJ2-6, with TRBD1 tentatively as D gene (6 bases match). The sequence came from a female donor with early-stage non-small cell lung cancer. The base sequence is TGTGCCAGCAGCAACTTAAAGACAGGCGAGTGGGGGGCCAACGTCCTGACTTTC. This is translated as CASSNLKTGEWGANVLTF.